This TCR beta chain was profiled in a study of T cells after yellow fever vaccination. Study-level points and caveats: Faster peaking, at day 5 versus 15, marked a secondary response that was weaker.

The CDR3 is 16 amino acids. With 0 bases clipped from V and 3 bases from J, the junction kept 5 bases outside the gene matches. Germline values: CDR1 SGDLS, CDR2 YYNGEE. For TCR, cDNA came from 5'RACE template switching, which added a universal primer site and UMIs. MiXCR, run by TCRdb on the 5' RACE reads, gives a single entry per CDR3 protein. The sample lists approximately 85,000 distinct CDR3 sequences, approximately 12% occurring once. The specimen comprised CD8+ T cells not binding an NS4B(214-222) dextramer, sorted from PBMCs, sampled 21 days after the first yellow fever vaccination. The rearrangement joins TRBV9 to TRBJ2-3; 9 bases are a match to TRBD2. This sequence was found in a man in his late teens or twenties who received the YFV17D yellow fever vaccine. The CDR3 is CASSVEAGGVTDTQYF. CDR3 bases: TGTGCCAGCAGCGTAGAAGCGGGGGGCGTGACAGATACGCAGTATTTT. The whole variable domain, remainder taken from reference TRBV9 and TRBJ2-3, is DSGVTQTPKHLITATGQRVTLRCSPRSGDLSVYWYQQSLDQGLQFLIQYYNGEERAKGNILERFSAQQFPDLHSELNLSSLELGDSALYFCASSVEAGGVTDTQYFGPGTRLTVL.